A single T cell receptor (beta chain) is shown here with its context. The antigen is not known. The data were taken from a study of response to subunit inactivated influenza vaccine. MiXCR was run by TCRdb on the RT-PCR reads, yielding one entry per CDR3 protein. Here the sample spans 500,000 or so distinct CDR3 sequences, 16% being singletons. Study outcomes and limitations: Every seasonal influenza vaccination brings in few new T cells, the authors suggested.

The CDR3 has 16 residues. The V end lost 2 bases, the J end lost 3 bases, and 17 bases lay between the germline ends. The germline gives CDR1 MNHEY, CDR2 SVGAGI. The specimen was CD4+ T cells sorted from PBMCs, collected approximately 25 months after vaccination. This receptor was taken from a man between 50 and 75 years old who received an inactivated influenza vaccine. V is TRBV6-5 and J is TRBJ2-7; a weak D match, TRBD1 (6 bases). Here the CDR3 reads CASSYLPTGSLYEQYF. CDR3 DNA: TGTGCCAGCAGTTACCTCCCGACAGGTTCCCTCTACGAGCAGTACTTC.